This T cell receptor beta chain was sequenced in a study of T cells after yellow fever vaccination. This clonotype was seen a handful of times. TCRdb itself ran the 5' RACE reads through MiXCR, one entry per CDR3 protein. Of 200,000 to 250,000 distinct CDR3 sequences detected, about 7.1% appear once; the ten largest clones hold approximately 0.85%. Sequencing was performed on CD4+ T cells sorted from PBMCs, taken 15 days after the yellow fever booster vaccination. The receptor's source is a young man who received the YFV17D yellow fever vaccine.

CDR3 region: CASSLGAGSYTF. CDR3 coding DNA: TGTGCCAGCAGCCTGGGGGCAGGGAGCTACACCTTC. This chain connects TRBV12-3 or TRBV12-4 to TRBJ1-2; the D gene is possibly TRBD1 (6 bases). V was shortened by 6 bases and J by 9 bases, with 14 bases between the two germline ends. This CDR3 has 12 amino acids.